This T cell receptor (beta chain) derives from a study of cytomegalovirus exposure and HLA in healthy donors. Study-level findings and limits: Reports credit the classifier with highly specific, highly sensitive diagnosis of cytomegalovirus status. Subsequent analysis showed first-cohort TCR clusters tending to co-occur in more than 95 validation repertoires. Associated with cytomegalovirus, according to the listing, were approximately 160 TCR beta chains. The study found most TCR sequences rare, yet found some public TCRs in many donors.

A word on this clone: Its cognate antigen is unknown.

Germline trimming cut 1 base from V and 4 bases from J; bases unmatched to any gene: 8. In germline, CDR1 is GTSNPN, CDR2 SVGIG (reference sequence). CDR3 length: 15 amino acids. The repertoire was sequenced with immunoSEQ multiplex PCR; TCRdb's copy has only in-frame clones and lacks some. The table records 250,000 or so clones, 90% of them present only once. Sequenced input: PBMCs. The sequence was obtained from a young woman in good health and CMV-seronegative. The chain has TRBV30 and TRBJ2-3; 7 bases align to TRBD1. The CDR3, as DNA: TGTGCCTGGAGTGAGGGACAGCCAACCCCAGATACGCAGTATTTT. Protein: CAWSEGQPTPDTQYF.